This T cell receptor (beta chain) derives from a study of T cell responses to AZD1222 COVID-19 vaccine. Broader study findings: Clonal diversity may have been underestimated, and the donors were mostly white British, with more females than males.

Method: immunoSEQ multiplex PCR; TCRdb's copy keeps in-frame clones and lacks some. The sample lists about 180,000 clones, 85% to 90% seen once, with roughly 10% in the top ten. The germline CDR1 and CDR2 sequences are GTSNPN and SVGIG (reference sequence). The CDR3 runs to 13 residues. Trimming shortened V by 2 bases and J by 4 bases, and 11 bases separated the two germline ends. A note on this clone: No antigen is known for it.

Sequenced here: peripheral blood, sampled 28 days after the second AZD1222 dose. This TCR came from an adult who received the AZD1222 COVID-19 vaccine. The V and J genes are TRBV30 and TRBJ1-1; no definite D call. The CDR3 DNA sequence: TGTGCCTGGAGTATTGGGAGGACCACTGAAGCTTTCTTT. This gives the protein CAWSIGRTTEAFF.